These T cell receptor beta chains were read from a single sample in a study of human T cells and chemical hapten exposure. TCRdb redid the calling of the RACE reads with MiXCR, one entry per CDR3 protein. The sample lists 85,000 to 95,000 distinct CDR3 sequences; approximately 10% were seen once. The sequencing used whole blood, collected in connection with sensitization to the hapten diphenylcyclopropenone (DPC). These TCRs come from a middle-aged man with alopecia areata. Some clones in this sample may be carry-over from other donors' samples. Both conserved end residues are part of each CDR3. The D gene is left open where the match is weak. Some rows mark clone size as missing; the rest say once, few, many or name a class of expanded clone.

TRBV6-6	few	TRBJ2-7	TRBD2	TGTGCCAGCAGTCATAGCGGGAGGGCTCATGAGCAGTACTTC	CASSHSGRAHEQYF
TRBV30	-	TRBJ2-7	-	TGTGCCTGGAGTGTAGGCGGCCCGTCCTACGAGCAGTACTTC	CAWSVGGPSYEQYF
TRBV5-4	few	TRBJ2-4	TRBD2	TGTGCCAGCAGCTTGGGGACTAGCGGGAGTCATCTAGCCAAAAACATTCAGTACTTC	CASSLGTSGSHLAKNIQYF
TRBV7-2	few	TRBJ2-5	TRBD2	TGTGCCAGCAGCTTAGTAAGGCTAGCGGGAGAGACCCAGTACTTC	CASSLVRLAGETQYF
TRBV20-1	few	TRBJ2-1	TRBD2	TGCAGTGCTAGAGTGGAAGCGGGATGGTATGAGCAGTTCTTC	CSARVEAGWYEQFF
TRBV10-3	-	TRBJ2-3	TRBD2	TGTGCCATCAGGAATGGACTAGCGGGAGGACAAGATACGCAGTATTTT	CAIRNGLAGGQDTQYF
TRBV6-2/TRBV6-3	-	TRBJ2-3	-	TGTGCCAGCAGTTACTCGTCTAGCGACACAGATACGCAGTATTTT	CASSYSSSDTDTQYF
TRBV6-2/TRBV6-3	-	TRBJ1-5	TRBD1	TGTGCCAGCAGGAGGGGGACAGGGCAGCCCCAGCATTTT	CASRRGTGQPQHF
TRBV10-3	few	TRBJ2-5	-	TGTGCCATCAGTGAATTGACCCAGTACTTC	CAISELTQYF
TRBV4-2	-	TRBJ1-6	TRBD1	TGTGTCAGCAGCCAAAGAATGGGCGGCAGGGGGGATAATTCACCCCTCCACTTT	CVSSQRMGGRGDNSPLHF
TRBV29-1	few	TRBJ2-1	-	TGCAGCGTTGAAGTCAAGAGTGACCCATACAATGAGCAGTTCTTC	CSVEVKSDPYNEQFF
TRBV18	-	TRBJ2-7	-	TGTGCCAGCTCACCGGCGGCAGGGCGAGAGCAGTACTTC	CASSPAAGREQYF
TRBV7-9	many	TRBJ1-4	-	TGTGCCAGCAGCTTAGTCAGGGAGGCCGGTGAAAAACTGTTTTTT	CASSLVREAGEKLFF
TRBV20-1	few	TRBJ2-1	TRBD2	TGCAGTGCCAGAAGGACTAGCGGGATTAGTGAGCAGTTCTTC	CSARRTSGISEQFF
TRBV29-1	few	TRBJ2-6	TRBD1	TGCAGCGTCCCTAGGACAGGGGGCGCGAACTCTGGGGCCAACGTCCTGACTTTC	CSVPRTGGANSGANVLTF
TRBV6-2/TRBV6-3	-	TRBJ1-1	-	TGTGCCAGCAGTTCCACGAGCGCTGAAGCTTTCTTT	CASSSTSAEAFF
TRBV5-1	many	TRBJ1-2	TRBD1	TGCGCCAGCAGCTTCCCCGACAGGGATACTGGCTACACCTTC	CASSFPDRDTGYTF
TRBV7-2	-	TRBJ2-3	TRBD2	TGTGCCAGCAGAAAAGAGCGGGAACGCACAGATACGCAGTATTTT	CASRKERERTDTQYF
TRBV2	many	TRBJ1-5	-	TGTGCCAGCAGAGAGGAAAGCAATCAGCCCCAGCATTTT	CASREESNQPQHF
TRBV20-1	few	TRBJ1-5	-	TGCAGTGCTAGAGACCGCAGGCACGGTATTTCTAATCAGCCCCAGCATTTT	CSARDRRHGISNQPQHF
TRBV9	many	TRBJ2-4	TRBD1	TGTGCCAGCAGCGTAGATCCCCCGACAGGGGCCAAAAACATTCAGTACTTC	CASSVDPPTGAKNIQYF
TRBV10-3	few	TRBJ2-4	-	TGTGCCATCAGACCGGGAGAGGCGAACATTCAGTACTTC	CAIRPGEANIQYF
TRBV27	few	TRBJ2-2	TRBD2	TGTGCCAGTTCCAGCGGGGTTCCCACCGGGGAGCTGTTTTTT	CASSSGVPTGELFF
TRBV4-2	-	TRBJ2-7	TRBD2	TGTGCCAGCAGCCAAGAGGGGTCGTCGGCTAGCGGGAGTCACTACGAGCAGTACTTC	CASSQEGSSASGSHYEQYF
TRBV6-2/TRBV6-3	many	TRBJ2-3	TRBD1	TGTGCCAGCAGAAGGGACAGAGCAGATACGCAGTATTTT	CASRRDRADTQYF
TRBV20-1	many	TRBJ1-3	-	TGCAGTGCTAGAGTCGAGGCCTCTGGAAACACCATATATTTT	CSARVEASGNTIYF
TRBV18	few	TRBJ1-1	TRBD1	TGTGCCAGCTCACCCAGAACCGGGACAGATAACACTGAAGCTTTCTTT	CASSPRTGTDNTEAFF
TRBV12-3/TRBV12-4	-	TRBJ1-4	-	TGTGCCAGCAGTCATACAGGGTTCAATGAAAAACTGTTTTTT	CASSHTGFNEKLFF
TRBV6-5	-	TRBJ1-2	TRBD1	TGTGCCAGCAGTCAGCCAGGGGGCAACTATGGCTACACCTTC	CASSQPGGNYGYTF
TRBV29-1	-	TRBJ2-5	TRBD2	TGCAGCTTCGGACTAGCGGTCCAAGAGACCCAGTACTTC	CSFGLAVQETQYF
TRBV6-5	-	TRBJ2-4	TRBD1	TGTGCCAGCAGTCGAACAGGGGGCGAAAACATTCAGTACTTC	CASSRTGGENIQYF
TRBV6-5	-	TRBJ1-4	-	TGTGCCAGCAGCTCCGACAGGACAACTAATGAAGAACTGTTTTTT	CASSSDRTTNEELFF
TRBV7-6	-	TRBJ1-6	-	TGTGCCAGCAGCTTAGCGGCAGGTTATAATTCACCCCTCCACTTT	CASSLAAGYNSPLHF
TRBV5-6	few	TRBJ2-5	-	TGTGCCAGCAGCCCGACCGACGAAGATTGGTACCAAGAGACCCAGTACTTC	CASSPTDEDWYQETQYF
TRBV20-1	-	TRBJ2-1	-	TGCAGTGCGGATCCGACAGGCCCTTTCTCCTACAATGAGCAGTTCTTC	CSADPTGPFSYNEQFF
TRBV6-6	few	TRBJ1-5	-	TGTGCCATCAACGCGGGCACGGGTCAGCCCCAGCATTTT	CAINAGTGQPQHF
TRBV4-1	many	TRBJ1-5	TRBD1	TGCGCCAGCAGCCAAGATGGAGGGGGCGGCAATCAGCCCCAGCATTTT	CASSQDGGGGNQPQHF